What follows are 21 T cell receptor beta chains derived from one specimen sequenced in a study of vaccination and CD4 T cells after COVID-19. With the Oncomine TCR Beta short-read assay, DNA from cultured CD4+ T cells was sequenced. TCRdb redid the calling of the PCR reads with MiXCR, one entry per CDR3 protein. The sample lists some 15,000 distinct CDR3 sequences; 43% were seen once. These TCRs are of unknown antigen specificity. Noted treatment: roughly 11-day PBMC culture with coronavirus spike peptide pools or control peptides (ViraFEST assay). Specimen: cultured CD4+ T cells from blood. Receptors were obtained from a human donor with COVID-19.

The chain links TRBV11-3 to TRBJ1-6; TRBD1 matches at 8 bases. The germline gives CDR1 SGHNT, CDR2 YENEEA. This CDR3 spans 13 amino acids. V gave up 10 bases and J gave up 10 bases; unmatched junction bases: 9. The CDR3 bases are TGTGCCACCTCGACAGGGGTTGGGTCACCCCTCCACTTT. Translating it yields CATSTGVGSPLHF. The variable domain in full, completed from reference TRBV11-3 and TRBJ1-6, reads EAGVVQSPRYKIIEKKQPVAFWCNPISGHNTLYWYLQNLGQGPELLIRYENEEAVDDSQLPKDRFSAERLKGVDSTLKIQPAELGDSAVYLCATSTGVGSPLHFGNGTRLTVT.

V and J are TRBV19 and TRBJ1-4; D uncertain. The CDR3 sequence is 13 residues long. Germline CDR1 is LNHDA and CDR2 is SQIVND (reference sequence). Trimming shortened V by 6 bases and J by 1 base, and 6 bases separated the two germline ends. CDR3: CASRQLTNEKLFF. The CDR3 DNA reads TGTGCCAGTAGACAGCTAACTAATGAAAAACTGTTTTTT.

This clonotype appeared a few times. The V and J genes are TRBV20-1 and TRBJ1-2; D unresolved. Germline V CDR1 and CDR2: DFQATT, SNEGSKA (reference sequence). The CDR3 runs to 13 residues. Trimming removed 3 bases from V and 0 bases from J, with 8 bases in between. The CDR3: CSASKPANYGYTF. For the CDR3, the DNA is TGCAGTGCTAGTAAGCCGGCTAACTATGGCTACACCTTC.

A few counts support this clonotype. The chain couples TRBV7-6 to TRBJ1-1; D is ambiguous. V dropped 4 bases and J dropped 1 base, with 7 bases sitting between them. The CDR3 length is 13 residues. The germline V gene encodes CDR1 SGHVS and CDR2 FNYEAQ. CDR3 in amino acids: CASSSQRNTEAFF. The CDR3 DNA follows: TGTGCCAGCAGCTCACAGCGGAACACTGAAGCTTTCTTT.

This chain joins TRBV4-3 and TRBJ1-6, with D perhaps matching TRBD1 (5 bases). The CDR3 loop spans 16 amino acids. Trimming took 0 bases from V and 11 from J, leaving 17 bases between them. Germline V gene data show CDR1 as LGHNA and CDR2 as YSLEER. CDR3 sequence (DNA): TGCGCCAGCAGCCAAGATCATGAGCAGGGTGGGACACCCCTCCACTTT. Translated: CASSQDHEQGGTPLHF.

This clonotype turned up a few times. The genes are TRBV20-1 and TRBJ1-5, with TRBD1 matching over 7 bases. Germline CDR1 DFQATT, CDR2 SNEGSKA (reference sequence). Trimming cost V 6 bases and J 6 bases; bases outside gene matches: 14. The CDR3 length is 15 residues. CDR3 amino acids: CSASHPGRGLQPQHF. The CDR3 region has the DNA TGCAGTGCCTCTCACCCGGGTAGGGGGCTTCAGCCCCAGCATTTT.

The chain recombines TRBV11-1 with TRBJ1-2; D not certain. The V end was cut by 5 bases, the J end by 2 bases, with 9 bases between. The CDR3 is 13 residues long. Germline V gene lookup returns CDR1 SGHAT and CDR2 FQDESV (reference sequence). CDR3 sequence: CASSQDGNYGYTF. The DNA for the CDR3 is TGTGCCAGCAGCCAAGACGGGAACTATGGCTACACCTTC.

The CDR3 spells CASSPREGWNGYTF. The CDR3 nucleotides are TGTGCCAGCAGTCCTAGAGAGGGGTGGAATGGCTACACCTTC. The rearrangement joins TRBV27 to TRBJ1-2, with D maybe TRBD1 (5 bases). The CDR3 extends over 14 amino acids. Germline V gene data show CDR1 as MNHEY and CDR2 as SMNVEV (reference sequence). Trimming stripped 5 bases from V and 6 bases from J, with 16 bases between.

The V gene is TRBV11-2, the J gene TRBJ1-2, with D unresolved. Trimming took 0 bases from V and 4 from J, leaving 12 bases between them. The CDR3 is 15 residues long. Looked up from germline, CDR1 is SGHAT and CDR2 is FQNNGV. The CDR3 spells CASSLDLARSYGYTF. The CDR3 DNA follows: TGTGCCAGCAGCTTAGATTTGGCCAGGAGCTATGGCTACACCTTC.

The chain employs TRBV4-2 and TRBJ2-3; D possibly uses TRBD1 or TRBD2 (6 bases each). CDR3 size: 16 residues. Trimming cost V 1 base and J 1 base, with 12 bases left between them. Germline values: CDR1 LGHNA, CDR2 YNFKEQ. The CDR3 nucleotides read TGTGCCAGCAGCCAAGTTTCGGGGGCTGGCACAGATACGCAGTATTTT. As protein: CASSQVSGAGTDTQYF.

This chain connects TRBV7-2 to TRBJ2-5, with a possible D match to TRBD1 (5 bases). The CDR3 loop spans 15 amino acids. V dropped 1 base and J dropped 1 base, with 10 bases sitting between them. The germline CDR1 and CDR2 sequences are SGHTA and FQGNSA. CDR3: CASSLVTGPQETQYF. The CDR3 DNA follows: TGTGCCAGCAGCTTAGTTACAGGCCCCCAAGAGACCCAGTACTTC. Full variable domain (remainder filled in from reference TRBV7-2 and TRBJ2-5): GAGVSQSPSNKVTEKGKDVELRCDPISGHTALYWYRQSLGQGLEFLIYFQGNSAPDKSGLPSDRFSAERTGGSVSTLTIQRTQQEDSAVYLCASSLVTGPQETQYFGPGTRLLVL.

This clonotype has more than one count but fewer than ten. The CDR3 region is CASSLGVRANNYGYTF. CDR3 nucleotides: TGTGCCAGCAGCTTAGGGGTTAGAGCCAATAACTATGGCTACACCTTC. The chain carries TRBV7-2 and TRBJ1-2, with D uncertain. The germline V gene has CDR1 SGHTA and CDR2 FQGNSA. Trimming removed 1 base at V and 1 base at J, with 13 bases between. This CDR3 comprises 16 residues.

This rearrangement joins TRBV7-2 to TRBJ1-2, with D uncertain. Germline CDR1 SGHTA, CDR2 FQGNSA. This CDR3 spans 14 amino acids. Trimming left V 2 bases short and J 4 bases short, with 11 bases between. CDR3 sequence (DNA): TGTGCCAGCAGCTTACCAGTCGAAGCCTATGGCTACACCTTC. Translation: CASSLPVEAYGYTF. The whole variable domain, remainder taken from reference TRBV7-2 and TRBJ1-2, is GAGVSQSPSNKVTEKGKDVELRCDPISGHTALYWYRQSLGQGLEFLIYFQGNSAPDKSGLPSDRFSAERTGGSVSTLTIQRTQQEDSAVYLCASSLPVEAYGYTFGSGTRLTVV.

This clonotype was found a few times. V and J are TRBV12-3 or TRBV12-4 and TRBJ1-5; possibly TRBD1 for D (6 bases). The CDR3 runs 13 residues. With 2 bases removed from V and 4 bases from J, the gap between germline ends came to 6 bases. The CDR3 bases are TGTGCCAGCAGTTTAAGGGGGAATCAGCCCCAGCATTTT. Protein: CASSLRGNQPQHF.

The genes are TRBV7-9 and TRBJ2-5, with 7 bases lining up with TRBD2. The CDR3 extends over 14 amino acids. Germline V gene data show CDR1 as SEHNR and CDR2 as FQNEAQ (reference sequence). Trimming took 5 bases from V and 3 from J; bases not matched to a gene: 6. DNA for the CDR3: TGTGCCAGCAGCCTTGCTAGCGGAAAAGAGACCCAGTACTTC. It is translated as CASSLASGKETQYF.

This clonotype showed up just a few times. J is TRBJ2-7 and V is TRBV7-2; 15 bases agree with TRBD2. The trim removed 5 bases at V and 0 bases at J, leaving 8 bases unmatched. The CDR3 totals 18 residues. CDR1 SGHTA and CDR2 FQGNSA come from the germline V gene. The CDR3 reads CASSLTGLAGGHSYEQYF. CDR3 nucleotide sequence: TGTGCCAGCAGCCTAACGGGACTAGCGGGGGGCCACTCCTACGAGCAGTACTTC. Filled out from reference TRBV7-2 and TRBJ2-7, the complete variable domain reads GAGVSQSPSNKVTEKGKDVELRCDPISGHTALYWYRQSLGQGLEFLIYFQGNSAPDKSGLPSDRFSAERTGGSVSTLTIQRTQQEDSAVYLCASSLTGLAGGHSYEQYFGPGTRLTVT.

The chain carries TRBV6-5 and TRBJ1-1; D may be TRBD1 (5 bases). Trimming removed 4 bases from V and 7 bases from J, with 13 bases in between. There are 13 residues in the CDR3. Germline V CDR1 and CDR2: MNHEY, SVGAGI. The CDR3 is CASSSSGGYEAFF. As DNA, the CDR3 is TGTGCCAGCAGTTCGTCCGGGGGGTATGAAGCTTTCTTT.

This clonotype came up a few times. The chain recombines TRBV20-1 with TRBJ2-3, with 10 bases aligning to TRBD1. Germline V CDR1 and CDR2: DFQATT, SNEGSKA (reference sequence). The CDR3 length is 15 residues. V lost 3 bases to trimming and J lost 4 bases; unmatched junction nucleotides: 7. In DNA, the CDR3 is TGCAGTGCTAGGACGAGACAGGGGGCCGCAGATACGCAGTATTTT. This sequence encodes CSARTRQGAADTQYF.

The V and J genes are TRBV27 and TRBJ2-5, with 9 bases matching TRBD2. V lost 10 bases to trimming and J lost 1 base; unmatched junction nucleotides: 10. The CDR3 has 15 residues. The germline CDR1 and CDR2 sequences are MNHEY and SMNVEV (reference sequence). The DNA for the CDR3 is TGTGCCACCCGATTGGCGGGGGGGACCCAAGAGACCCAGTACTTC. Translated, it gives CATRLAGGTQETQYF.

The chain uses TRBV20-1 and TRBJ1-1; D call uncertain. The V gene lost 3 bases and the J gene lost 3 bases, with 8 bases spanning the gap. Germline V gene data show CDR1 as DFQATT and CDR2 as SNEGSKA (reference sequence). The CDR3 consists of 12 residues. The CDR3 DNA sequence: TGCAGTGCTAGCCAGACGGACACTGAAGCTTTCTTT. Its translation: CSASQTDTEAFF.

This chain links TRBV20-1 with TRBJ1-4; 10 nucleotides align to TRBD1. This CDR3 is 17 amino acids long. V was clipped by 6 bases and J by 5 bases; unmatched bases: 15. Germline assignment: CDR1 DFQATT and CDR2 SNEGSKA (reference sequence). The CDR3, as DNA: TGCAGTGCCGAGATCCGGGACAGGGGACTTGGAAATGAAAAACTGTTTTTT. This encodes CSAEIRDRGLGNEKLFF.